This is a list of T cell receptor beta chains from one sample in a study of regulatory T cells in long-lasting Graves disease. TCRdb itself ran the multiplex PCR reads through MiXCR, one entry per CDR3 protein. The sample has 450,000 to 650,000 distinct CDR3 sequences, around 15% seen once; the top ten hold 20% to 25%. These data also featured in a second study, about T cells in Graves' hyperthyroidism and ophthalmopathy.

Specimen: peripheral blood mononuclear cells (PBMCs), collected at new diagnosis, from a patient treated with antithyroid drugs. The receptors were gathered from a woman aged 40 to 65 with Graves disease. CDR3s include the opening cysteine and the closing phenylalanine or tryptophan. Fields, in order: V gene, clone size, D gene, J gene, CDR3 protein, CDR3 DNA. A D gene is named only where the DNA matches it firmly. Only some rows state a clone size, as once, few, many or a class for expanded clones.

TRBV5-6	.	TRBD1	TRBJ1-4	CASSSGDSLSEKLFF	TGTGCCAGCAGCTCCGGGGACAGTTTGAGTGAAAAACTGTTTTTT
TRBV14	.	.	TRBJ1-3	CASSQDWGWYEFAGNTIYF	TGTGCCAGCAGCCAAGATTGGGGATGGTACGAGTTTGCTGGAAACACCATATATTTT
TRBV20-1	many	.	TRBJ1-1	CSATHYTEAFF	TGCAGTGCTACACATTACACTGAAGCTTTCTTT
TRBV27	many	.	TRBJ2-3	CASRGSPDTQYF	TGTGCCAGCAGAGGCTCCCCAGATACGCAGTATTTT
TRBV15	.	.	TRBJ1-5	CATSETTLQPQHF	TGTGCCACCAGCGAAACCACTCTCCAGCCCCAGCATTTT
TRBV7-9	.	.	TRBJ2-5	CASSLGGGDSETQYF	TGTGCCAGCAGCCTAGGGGGAGGGGATTCGGAGACCCAGTACTTC
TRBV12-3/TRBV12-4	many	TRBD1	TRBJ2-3	CASSSDERDRVADTQYF	TGTGCCAGCAGTTCCGACGAACGGGACAGGGTTGCAGATACGCAGTATTTT
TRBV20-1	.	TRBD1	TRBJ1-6	CSAPGGVSSYNSPLHF	TGCAGTGCCCCAGGGGGAGTAAGCTCCTATAATTCACCCCTCCACTTT
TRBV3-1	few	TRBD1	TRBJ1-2	CASSRMGQDSYGYTF	TGTGCCAGCAGCCGCATGGGACAGGACTCCTATGGCTACACCTTC
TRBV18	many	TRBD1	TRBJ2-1	CAGGTGTGTYNEQFF	TGTGCCGGGGGGACCGGGACAGGGACCTACAATGAGCAGTTCTTC
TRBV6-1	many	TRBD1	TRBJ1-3	CASFDRASGNTIYF	TGTGCCAGTTTCGACAGGGCCTCTGGAAACACCATATATTTT
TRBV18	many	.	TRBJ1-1	CASSPRPPQVGTEAFF	TGTGCCAGCTCACCGCGGCCTCCCCAGGTTGGCACTGAAGCTTTCTTT
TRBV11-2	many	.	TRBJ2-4	CASSRGGLLLAKNIQYF	TGTGCCAGCAGCCGCGGAGGGCTCCTACTAGCCAAAAACATTCAGTACTTC